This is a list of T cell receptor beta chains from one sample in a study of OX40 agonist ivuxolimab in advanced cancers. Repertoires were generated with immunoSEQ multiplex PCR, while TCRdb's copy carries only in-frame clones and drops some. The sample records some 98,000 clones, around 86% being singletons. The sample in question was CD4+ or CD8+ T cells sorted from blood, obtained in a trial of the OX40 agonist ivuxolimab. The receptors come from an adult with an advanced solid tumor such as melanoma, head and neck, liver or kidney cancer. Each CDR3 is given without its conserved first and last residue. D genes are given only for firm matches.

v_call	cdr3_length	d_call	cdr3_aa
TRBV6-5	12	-	ASSYSMLGQGQY
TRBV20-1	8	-	SVPLGGYT
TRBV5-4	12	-	ASSLEPRINGYT
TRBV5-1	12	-	ASRAPQGNSPLH
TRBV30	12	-	AWTGSALNEKLF
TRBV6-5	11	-	ASRFQGNTEAF
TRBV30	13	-	AWSVWEGRDSPLH
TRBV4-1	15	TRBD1	ASSQDRGRGANSPLH
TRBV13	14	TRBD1	ASTRGGSHSNQPQH
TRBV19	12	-	ASSIGWGNQPQH